Presented here are 12 T cell receptor beta chains from one specimen sequenced in a study of shared clonotypes between healthy human individuals. The protocol was immunoSEQ multiplex PCR, while the TCRdb copy is restricted to in-frame clones and leaves out a portion. The table lists about a million clones, around three quarters of them singletons. Sequencing was done on a sample of memory CD4+ T cells from PBMCs. Subset specified: CD45RA-negative fraction. The receptors here all came from a man aged 18 to 29 in good health. Some clones in this sample may be carry-over from other donors' samples.

V and J are TRBV5-8 and TRBJ2-1, with D possibly TRBD1 on 6 matching bases. Trimming pared 2 bases from V and 9 bases from J, leaving 12 bases between. Germline V gene data show CDR1 as SGHTS and CDR2 as YDEGEE. CDR3 length: 13 residues. The CDR3 region is CASSFWGLPEQFF. The CDR3 nucleotides are TGTGCCAGCAGCTTCTGGGGGCTTCCTGAGCAGTTCTTC.

The gene calls are TRBV6-6 and TRBJ1-1; TRBD1 might be the D (5 bases). Germline values: CDR1 MNHNY, CDR2 SVGAGI (reference sequence). V was shortened by 7 bases and J by 8 bases, with 17 bases between the two germline ends. The CDR3 runs 13 residues. The CDR3: CASKPGTSAEAFF. CDR3 coding DNA: TGTGCCAGCAAGCCCGGGACTTCAGCGGAAGCTTTCTTT.

The gene calls are TRBV6-5 and TRBJ2-1; D call uncertain. Germline assignment: CDR1 MNHEY and CDR2 SVGAGI. The CDR3 loop spans 15 amino acids. V shed 6 bases and J shed 1 base, with 13 bases lying between them. The CDR3 DNA reads TGTGCCAGCAGACGTTCGGTAGGTTCCTACAATGAGCAGTTCTTC. Its protein product is CASRRSVGSYNEQFF.

The chain employs TRBV9 and TRBJ2-7, with 11 bases identical to TRBD2. Trimming at V came to 3 bases and at J to 2 bases, leaving 7 bases not matched to a gene. This CDR3 contains 16 residues. CDR1 is SGDLS, CDR2 YYNGEE, per germline. The CDR3 spells CASSATGTSGPYEQYF. CDR3 coding DNA: TGTGCCAGCAGCGCAACCGGGACTAGCGGACCCTACGAGCAGTACTTC.

The chain recombines TRBV7-9 with TRBJ1-2; 9 nucleotides match TRBD1. Germline V lookup: CDR1 SEHNR, CDR2 FQNEAQ (reference sequence). The V segment lost 5 bases and the J segment 7 bases; nucleotides outside the gene matches: 20. The CDR3 totals 18 residues. CDR3 nucleotides: TGTGCCAGCAGCACTGCGCGTGTGGGCGGGACAGGGTTCGCTGGCTACACCTTC. It specifies CASSTARVGGTGFAGYTF.

The V call is TRBV6-6, the J call TRBJ1-5; no reliable D call. The ends were cut back, 0 bases at V and 7 bases at J, with 10 bases in the middle. CDR3 length: 14 amino acids. Germline CDR1 and CDR2: MNHNY and SVGAGI (reference sequence). The CDR3, as DNA: TGTGCCAGCAGTTACTCGAAAGTTCAACAGCCCCAGCATTTT. As protein: CASSYSKVQQPQHF.

J is TRBJ2-7 and V is TRBV28, with D possibly TRBD1 on 5 matching bases. In germline, CDR1 is MDHEN, CDR2 SYDVKM. Deletions cut 4 bases from V and 6 bases from J, with 10 bases between. The length of the CDR3 is 12 residues. The CDR3 DNA reads TGTGCCAGCAGTTACAGGCCAGGCGAGCAGTACTTC. The encoded protein is CASSYRPGEQYF.

In its sample, this clone was seen once. The V and J genes are TRBV7-2 and TRBJ1-5; 7 positions match TRBD1. J lost 4 bases, V lost 4 bases, and 7 bases had no gene match. Germline values: CDR1 SGHTA, CDR2 FQGNSA. The CDR3 is 15 residues long. The DNA for the CDR3 is TGTGCCAGCAGCTCATTCCGGGACAGAAATCAGCCCCAGCATTTT. Residues: CASSSFRDRNQPQHF.

This clone was found many times. The chain joins TRBV19 to TRBJ1-2; 12 bases match TRBD1. With V trimmed by 4 bases and J by 4 bases, 10 bases remained unmatched. This CDR3 has 17 residues. CDR1 is LNHDA and CDR2 is SQIVND in the germline V gene (reference sequence). The chain's CDR3 is CASSNSGTGGSIYGYTF. The DNA for the CDR3 is TGTGCCAGTAGTAATTCCGGGACAGGGGGCTCCATCTATGGCTACACCTTC. Combining the CDR3 with reference TRBV19 and TRBJ1-2 gives the whole variable domain DGGITQSPKYLFRKEGQNVTLSCEQNLNHDAMYWYRQDPGQGLRLIYYSQIVNDFQKGDIAEGYSVSREKKESFPLTVTSAQKNPTAFYLCASSNSGTGGSIYGYTFGSGTRLTVV.

The table lists this clone with a count of one. CDR3 sequence reads: CATSRDSGSSNYGYTF. In DNA, the CDR3 is TGTGCCACCAGCAGAGATAGTGGGAGCTCCAACTATGGCTACACCTTC. The chain has TRBV15 and TRBJ1-2, with unresolved D. Germline V gene data show CDR1 as LNHNV and CDR2 as YYDKDF (reference sequence). V was shortened by 0 bases and J by 2 bases, with 13 bases between the two germline ends. The CDR3 runs 16 residues.

In the case of this clone: Within the sample, other DNA sequences also encode this same CDR3. The V call is TRBV25-1, the J call TRBJ2-7; 8 nucleotides match TRBD1. Looked up from germline, CDR1 is MGHDK and CDR2 is SYGVNS. This CDR3 region has 14 residues. The J segment lost 1 base and the V segment lost 6 bases, leaving 5 bases of the junction unmatched. CDR3 nucleotides: TGTGCCAGCAGGCCAGGACAGGGATCCTACGAGCAGTACTTC. As protein: CASRPGQGSYEQYF.

Notes on this clone: A junction end diverges from the germline sequence, so it may reflect a read error. This chain connects TRBV10-3 to TRBJ2-1, with 11 bases identical to TRBD2. The length of the CDR3 is 14 residues. CDR1 and CDR2 (germline): ENHRY, SYGVKD. The CDR3 region is CATSSGRDYNEQFF. The CDR3 nucleotides are TGTGCCACCAGTAGCGGGAGGGATTACAATGAGCAGTTCTTC.